This T cell receptor (beta chain) was retrieved from a study of blood T cell repertoires in COVID-19. Overall study: The United States, Italy and Spain were the sources of the acute and convalescent COVID-19 samples. Sources were T cells, B-cell-depleted T cells, or PBMCs; the material itself was cDNA or gDNA.

This CDR3 contains 13 residues. V was cut by 0 bases and J by 7 bases, with 9 bases left in between. Looked up from germline, CDR1 is SGHTA and CDR2 is FQGNSA. The table came from immunoSEQ multiplex PCR; TCRdb's copy has only in-frame clones and leaves some out. The sample yields about 160,000 clones, 87% seen once. The Seattle site enrolled patients during active infection and followed them longitudinally. The sequencing input was peripheral blood. The sequence derives from a woman aged 70 to 79 with COVID-19, enrolled during active disease. The chain joins TRBV7-2 to TRBJ1-1; D gene uncertain. As DNA, the CDR3 is TGTGCCAGCAGCTTAGCGCTAAAGAGTGAAGCTTTCTTT. Amino acids: CASSLALKSEAFF.